These 10 T cell receptor beta chains were sequenced from one sample in a study of blood T cell repertoires in COVID-19. Profiling relied on immunoSEQ multiplex PCR, and the TCRdb table lists in-frame clones only, not all of them. Among some 140,000 clones, around 79% were seen once, and the ten largest hold 3.5% to 4.5%. What was sequenced was peripheral blood. The receptors were gathered from a man aged 55 to 70 with acute or convalescent COVID-19.

The chain combines TRBV12-3 or TRBV12-4 with TRBJ2-2; possible D gene TRBD2, 6 bases. CDR3 length equals 13 residues. Trimming stripped 6 bases from V and 11 bases from J, with 16 bases between. The CDR3 reads CASRLSGGGELFF. In DNA, the CDR3 is TGTGCCAGCAGACTTTCCGGGGGTGGAGAGCTGTTTTTT.

V usage is TRBV3-1 (or the pseudogene TRBV3-2) and J usage is TRBJ1-1; D might be TRBD1 (5 bases). The ends were cut back, 4 bases at V and 5 bases at J, with 17 bases in the middle. This CDR3 spans 15 amino acids. Germline CDR1 reads LGHDT; CDR2 reads YNNKEL (reference sequence). The CDR3: CASSPQVQGRTEAFF. As DNA, the CDR3 is TGTGCCAGCAGCCCTCAAGTTCAGGGCAGGACTGAAGCTTTCTTT.

This clone appeared a single time. The J gene is TRBJ1-2, the V gene TRBV29-1; 9 nucleotides align to TRBD1. This CDR3 comprises 12 residues. Germline trimming cut 3 bases from V and 10 bases from J; bases unmatched to any gene: 6. From germline, CDR1 is SQVTM and CDR2 ANQGSEA. CDR3 nucleotide sequence: TGCAGCGTTGAGAGACAGGGGGTGGACTACACCTTC. Translated, it gives CSVERQGVDYTF.

The gene calls are TRBV19 and TRBJ1-2, with TRBD1 matching 8 bases. V trimming: 3 bases; J trimming: 2 bases; junction bases outside the gene matches: 2. CDR3 length: 14 residues. Germline loops: CDR1 LNHDA, CDR2 SQIVND (reference sequence). The CDR3, as DNA: TGTGCCAGTAGTATGTCAGGGGGCAACTATGGCTACACCTTC. It codes for CASSMSGGNYGYTF.

The chain joins TRBV28 to TRBJ1-2; 12 nucleotides match TRBD1. Germline V gene data show CDR1 as MDHEN and CDR2 as SYDVKM. The junction had 8 bases not matched to a gene; V was cut back by 5 bases and J by 4 bases. The CDR3 has 16 residues. CDR3 DNA sequence: TGTGCCAGCAGTGATCGTCCGGGACAGGGGGCCTATGGCTACACCTTC. As protein: CASSDRPGQGAYGYTF.

The chain carries TRBV28 and TRBJ1-1, with TRBD1 matching over 7 bases. The CDR3 covers 12 residues. The V gene end was trimmed by 4 bases and the J gene end by 10 bases; junction bases not matched to a gene: 6. The germline CDR1 and CDR2 sequences are MDHEN and SYDVKM. The CDR3 sequence: CASSSRTGAAFF. The CDR3 bases are TGTGCCAGCAGTTCACGAACAGGGGCAGCTTTCTTT.

The gene calls are TRBV30 and TRBJ1-6; D not resolved. V lost 4 bases and J 7 bases, leaving 8 bases between the germline ends. The CDR3 is 12 amino acids. Looked up from germline, CDR1 is GTSNPN and CDR2 is SVGIG (reference sequence). In DNA form, the CDR3 reads TGTGCCTGGAAATTCCTGAATTCACCCCTCCACTTT. It yields the protein CAWKFLNSPLHF.

The CDR3 DNA reads TGTGCCAGCAGCCAAGGTCCTACCTACAATGAGCAGTTCTTC. Its protein is CASSQGPTYNEQFF. The genes are TRBV3-1 (or the pseudogene TRBV3-2) and TRBJ2-1; no definite D call. CDR1 and CDR2 from the germline V gene are LGHDT and YNNKEL (reference sequence). V was clipped by 1 base and J by 2 bases, with 6 bases between them. The CDR3 extends over 14 amino acids.

In this sample, this clone turned up a few times. The rearrangement uses TRBV19 and TRBJ2-5; D perhaps matches TRBD2 (6 bases). This CDR3 has 16 amino acids. Germline CDR1 reads LNHDA; CDR2 reads SQIVND (reference sequence). The CDR3 reads CAHSGQYLAAEETQYF. The CDR3 DNA is TGTGCTCACAGCGGGCAGTATCTCGCCGCAGAGGAGACCCAGTACTTC.

This chain uses TRBV5-5 with TRBJ1-4, with TRBD1 matching 9 bases. Germline CDR1 reads SGHKS; CDR2 reads YYEKEE (reference sequence). J lost 6 bases, V lost 4 bases, and 10 bases had no gene match. The CDR3 has 16 residues. CDR3 sequence: CASSHNTDRGYEKLFF. Written as DNA, the CDR3 is TGTGCCAGCAGCCATAATACGGACAGGGGTTATGAAAAACTGTTTTTT.